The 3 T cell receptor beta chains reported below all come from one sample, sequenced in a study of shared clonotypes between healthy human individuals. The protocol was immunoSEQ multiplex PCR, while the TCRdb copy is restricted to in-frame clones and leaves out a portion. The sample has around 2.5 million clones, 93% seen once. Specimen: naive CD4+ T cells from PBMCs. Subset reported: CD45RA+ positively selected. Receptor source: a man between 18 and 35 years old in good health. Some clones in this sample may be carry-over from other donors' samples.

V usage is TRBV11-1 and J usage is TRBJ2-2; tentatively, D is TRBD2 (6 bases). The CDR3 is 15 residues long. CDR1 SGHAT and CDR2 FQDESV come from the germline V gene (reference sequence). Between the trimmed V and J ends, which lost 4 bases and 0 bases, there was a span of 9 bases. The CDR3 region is CASSSGGTNTGELFF. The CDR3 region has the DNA TGTGCCAGCAGCTCGGGCGGGACGAACACCGGGGAGCTGTTTTTT.

DNA for the CDR3: TGCGCCAGCAGCCAAGAGAATATGCGGGCCGGGGAGCTGTTTTTT. Translated, it gives CASSQENMRAGELFF. This chain joins TRBV4-1 and TRBJ2-2; TRBD2 might be the D (5 bases). Germline CDR1 and CDR2: MGHRA and YSYEKL. The ends were cut back, 0 bases at V and 6 bases at J, with 11 bases in the middle. The CDR3 length is 15 residues.

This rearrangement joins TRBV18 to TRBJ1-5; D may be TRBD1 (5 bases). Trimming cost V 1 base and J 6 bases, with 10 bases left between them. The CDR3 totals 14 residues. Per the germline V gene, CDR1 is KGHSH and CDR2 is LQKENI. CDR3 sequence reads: CASSPRDQGQPQHF. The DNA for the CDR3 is TGTGCCAGCTCACCACGCGACCAGGGTCAGCCCCAGCATTTT.